This entry concerns a single TCR beta chain. The data were obtained in a study of blood T cell repertoires in COVID-19. This CDR3 comprises 17 residues. Germline V lookup: CDR1 LNHDA, CDR2 SQIVND (reference sequence). V lost 1 base and J lost 5, with 21 bases in between. Measured with immunoSEQ multiplex PCR; TCRdb has only the in-frame clones, and not every one. The data contain under 300,000 clones, about 83% of them seen just once; the ten biggest clones take up roughly 5.8%. Sample: peripheral blood. The chain carries TRBV19 and TRBJ2-7, with a tentative D call TRBD2 (6 bases). This TCR was sampled from an older man with acute or convalescent COVID-19. The CDR3 reads CASSIGVGGIGIDEQYF. CDR3 coding DNA: TGTGCCAGTAGTATAGGAGTAGGAGGGATCGGTATCGACGAGCAGTACTTC.